The source of this T cell receptor beta chain is a study of spatial heterogeneity in lung cancer. Overall study: Compared with alpha-chain sequences, beta-chain sequences were consistently detected in greater numbers.

This clonotype appeared many times. Unique molecular identifiers, one per molecule, were present on every TCR cDNA molecule. MiXCR, applied by TCRdb to the 5' RACE reads, yields one record per CDR3 protein. The table lists tens of thousands of distinct CDR3 sequences, more than 6.5% of them singletons. After removal of 5 bases from V and 2 bases from J, the junction contained 3 bases not matched to a gene. CDR3 length: 13 residues. The germline V gene has CDR1 DFQATT and CDR2 SNEGSKA (reference sequence). Stated time point: sample taken at primary tumor resection. Extraction of whole RNA from tumor, nontumor lung or frozen PBMC preceded unsorted sequencing.

This TCR was recovered from a male donor with early-stage non-small cell lung cancer. The V and J genes are TRBV20-1 and TRBJ2-3; 8 bases align to TRBD1. The sample in question was PBMCs, obtained at surgery. In nucleotides, the CDR3 is TGCAGTGCTCGACAGGGGTTCACAGATACGCAGTATTTT. Encoded protein: CSARQGFTDTQYF.